A single sample is the source of the 30 T cell receptor beta chains below, sequenced in a study of T-cell memory formation after mild COVID-19. One entry per CDR3 protein results from TCRdb running MiXCR on the 5' RACE reads. Of 350,000 to 400,000 distinct CDR3 sequences in the sample, under 15% were seen once. The sequenced material came from PBMCs or a T cell subset sorted from them (not recorded which). Source of these receptors: a man younger than 30 who had mild COVID-19 (a few samples of this study predate the infection). Cell type and time point are not known.

The chain employs TRBV5-4 and TRBJ2-7, with 10 bases aligning to TRBD1. Trimming removed 4 bases from V and 5 bases from J; junction bases left unmatched: 9. The CDR3 sequence is 15 residues long. Germline loops: CDR1 SGHNT, CDR2 YYREEE (reference sequence). CDR3 loop: CASSRPGTGVNEQYF. The CDR3 region has the DNA TGTGCCAGCAGCCGACCCGGGACAGGGGTCAACGAGCAGTACTTC.

This chain connects TRBV6-2 or TRBV6-3 to TRBJ2-5; tentative D call: TRBD1 (5 bases). This CDR3 is 14 amino acids long. CDR1 and CDR2 from the germline V gene are MNHEY and SVGEGT. With 7 bases removed from V and 0 bases from J, the gap between germline ends came to 12 bases. CDR3 region: CASKDEGDQETQYF. In DNA, the CDR3 is TGTGCCAGCAAGGACGAAGGGGACCAAGAGACCCAGTACTTC.

The chain couples TRBV20-1 to TRBJ1-3; D not certain. CDR3 length equals 14 residues. V was cut by 3 bases and J by 2 bases, with 11 bases left in between. Germline V CDR1 and CDR2: DFQATT, SNEGSKA (reference sequence). The CDR3 DNA follows: TGCAGTGCTAGCCACCCGGTGGCTGGAAACACCATATATTTT. It is translated as CSASHPVAGNTIYF.

This clonotype was counted between two and nine times. This sequence joins TRBV29-1 and TRBJ1-1, with 10 nucleotides matching TRBD1. The V gene end was trimmed by 8 bases and the J gene end by 3 bases; junction bases not matched to a gene: 6. Germline V CDR1 and CDR2: SQVTM, ANQGSEA. The CDR3 sequence is 13 residues long. This CDR3 is CSTRTGGDTEAFF. CDR3 coding DNA: TGCAGCACCCGGACAGGGGGGGACACTGAAGCTTTCTTT. Based on the CDR3 plus reference TRBV29-1 and TRBJ1-1, the full variable domain is SAVISQKPSRDICQRGTSLTIQCQVDSQVTMMFWYRQQPGQSLTLIATANQGSEATYESGFVIDKFPISRPNLTFSTLTVSNMSPEDSSIYLCSTRTGGDTEAFFGQGTRLTVV.

This clonotype came up many times. V gene TRBV10-2 combines with J gene TRBJ2-2, with D maybe TRBD2 (5 bases). Germline CDR1 and CDR2: WSHSY and SAAADI. With 10 bases removed from V and 1 base from J, the gap between germline ends came to 13 bases. CDR3 length: 14 amino acids. In DNA form, the CDR3 reads TGCGCCACCGTTAAGGACTTGAACACCGGGGAGCTGTTTTTT. Amino acid sequence: CATVKDLNTGELFF.

This clonotype has more than one count but fewer than ten. The V gene is TRBV4-1, the J gene TRBJ2-7; D uncertain. CDR1 MGHRA and CDR2 YSYEKL come from the germline V gene. V lost 2 bases, J lost 3 bases, and 14 bases lay in between. There are 15 residues in the CDR3. The CDR3 nucleotides are TGCGCCAGCAGCCAAACCGGGTCAATAGACTACGAGCAGTACGTC. It is translated as CASSQTGSIDYEQYV.

Many counts were recorded for this clonotype. The rearrangement links TRBV7-2 to TRBJ1-5; 7 bases are a match to TRBD1. Germline CDR1 and CDR2: SGHTA and FQGNSA. The CDR3 loop spans 13 amino acids. J lost 5 bases, V lost 5 bases, and 3 bases had no gene match. CDR3 amino acids: CASSIRGDQPQHF. In DNA, the CDR3 is TGTGCCAGCAGCATCAGGGGGGATCAGCCCCAGCATTTT.

V usage is TRBV7-2 and J usage is TRBJ1-5; D is uncertain. The germline CDR1 and CDR2 sequences are SGHTA and FQGNSA. The CDR3 is 13 residues long. V was pared by 5 bases and J by 4 bases, with 9 bases between. This chain's CDR3 is CASSRRTNQPQHF. The DNA for the CDR3 is TGTGCCAGCAGCCGACGGACGAATCAGCCCCAGCATTTT.

The chain employs TRBV4-3 and TRBJ1-2; D is unresolved. This CDR3 comprises 15 residues. Trimming removed 0 bases at V and 0 bases at J, with 8 bases between. Germline CDR1 LGHNA, CDR2 YSLEER. CDR3 nucleotides: TGCGCCAGCAGCCAAGAATTCTTAGCTAACTATGGCTACACCTTC. This encodes CASSQEFLANYGYTF.

This clonotype has only a few counts. V gene TRBV6-2 or TRBV6-3 combines with J gene TRBJ1-5, with no clear D. CDR3 length equals 16 residues. V gave up 10 bases and J gave up 2 bases, with 21 bases separating them. CDR1 is MNHEY and CDR2 is SVGEGT in the germline V gene. CDR3 residues: CATVDGLRPGNQPQHF. DNA for the CDR3: TGTGCCACCGTAGACGGACTGCGGCCTGGCAATCAGCCCCAGCATTTT.

The rearrangement links TRBV12-3 or TRBV12-4 to TRBJ2-1; 10 bases fit TRBD2. The trim removed 3 bases at V and 7 bases at J, leaving 6 bases unmatched. There are 15 residues in the CDR3. The CDR3 reads CASSLVQRGGNEQFF. CDR3 nucleotides: TGTGCCAGCAGTTTGGTCCAGCGGGGGGGAAATGAGCAGTTCTTC.

This clonotype was detected only a few times. The chain combines TRBV10-3 with TRBJ2-7; 9 positions agree with TRBD1. V shed 2 bases and J 2 bases; nucleotides not matched to a gene: 4. Germline CDR1 ENHRY, CDR2 SYGVKD. This CDR3 is built from 15 residues. The CDR3 DNA reads TGTGCCATCAGTGAGGGGGACAGGGCCACCTACGAGCAGTACTTC. Its protein is CAISEGDRATYEQYF.

This clonotype was detected a few times. This chain's CDR3 is CASSRLGQNYGYTF. DNA for the CDR3: TGTGCCAGCAGCCGGCTCGGACAGAACTATGGCTACACCTTC. V is TRBV14 and J is TRBJ1-2; D is perhaps TRBD1 (6 bases). Trimming cost V 4 bases and J 2 bases, with 11 bases left between them. This CDR3 is built from 14 residues. In germline, CDR1 is SGHDN, CDR2 FVKESK.

The table lists this clonotype with a few counts. The rearrangement links TRBV4-3 to TRBJ1-5, with D possibly being TRBD1 (5 bases). This CDR3 is 15 amino acids long. Germline CDR1 and CDR2: LGHNA and YSLEER. Trimming took off 1 base at V and 5 bases at J, with 12 bases between the two ends. The CDR3 protein is CASSQGSRADQPQHF. The CDR3 DNA follows: TGCGCCAGCAGCCAAGGTAGCAGGGCCGATCAGCCCCAGCATTTT.

This clonotype occurred many times. V usage is TRBV5-5 and J usage is TRBJ2-5, with TRBD2 matching over 14 bases. The ends lost 3 bases at V and 4 bases at J; junction bases unmatched: 11. This CDR3 is built from 18 residues. Germline V gives CDR1 SGHKS, CDR2 YYEKEE (reference sequence). The CDR3 region is CASSSTSGGGISGETQYF. In nucleotides, the CDR3 is TGTGCCAGCAGCTCGACTAGCGGGGGGGGAATATCGGGAGAGACCCAGTACTTC.

This clonotype was counted ten times or more. The V call is TRBV11-2, the J call TRBJ2-2, with 8 bases lining up with TRBD2. CDR3 length equals 15 residues. From germline, CDR1 is SGHAT and CDR2 FQNNGV. V gave up 3 bases and J gave up 7 bases; unmatched junction bases: 7. Here the CDR3 DNA reads TGTGCCAGCAGCTTTCAGGCGGGGGGAGTCGGGGAGCTGTTTTTT. Amino acid sequence: CASSFQAGGVGELFF. The full variable domain, rest sourced from reference TRBV11-2 and TRBJ2-2, is EAGVAQSPRYKIIEKRQSVAFWCNPISGHATLYWYQQILGQGPKLLIQFQNNGVVDDSQLPKDRFSAERLKGVDSTLKIQPAKLEDSAVYLCASSFQAGGVGELFFGEGSRLTVL.

This clonotype was detected only a few times. The chain combines TRBV4-3 with TRBJ2-5, with D perhaps TRBD2 (7 bases). Germline V gives CDR1 LGHNA, CDR2 YSLEER. V lost 2 bases to trimming and J lost 5 bases, with 15 bases between them. The CDR3 length is 15 residues. The CDR3 sequence is CASSQKWGGGETQYF. In DNA form, the CDR3 reads TGCGCCAGCAGCCAAAAGTGGGGGGGCGGCGAGACCCAGTACTTC.

The chain joins TRBV7-6 to TRBJ2-3, with TRBD2 matching over 12 bases. Germline V CDR1 and CDR2: SGHVS, FNYEAQ. This CDR3 contains 16 residues. Losses at the gene ends were 2 bases for V and 4 bases for J; bases not matched to a gene: 4. The chain's CDR3 is CASSLLAGGQADTQYF. The CDR3 DNA sequence: TGTGCCAGCAGCTTACTAGCGGGGGGGCAAGCAGATACGCAGTATTTT.

This clonotype was seen a handful of times. The chain combines TRBV9 with TRBJ2-5, with 11 nucleotides matching TRBD1. V lost 4 bases, J lost 4 bases, and 3 bases stayed unmatched. Germline CDR1 is SGDLS and CDR2 is YYNGEE. The CDR3 length is 14 residues. The CDR3 DNA reads as TGTGCCAGCAGCCCCGGACAGGGGGCAGAGACCCAGTACTTC. This translates into CASSPGQGAETQYF.

The table lists this clonotype with many counts. The gene calls are TRBV4-1 and TRBJ1-5, with unresolved D. CDR1 and CDR2 from the germline V gene are MGHRA and YSYEKL. This CDR3 is 14 amino acids long. The V and J ends lost 0 bases and 5 bases respectively, with 8 bases between them. CDR3 coding DNA: TGCGCCAGCAGCCAAGATCCAGACCATCAGCCCCAGCATTTT. This codes for CASSQDPDHQPQHF.

The chain carries TRBV5-1 and TRBJ2-7; weak D call: TRBD1 (5 bases). Between the trimmed V and J ends, which lost 5 bases and 3 bases, there was a span of 21 bases. Looked up from germline, CDR1 is SGHRS and CDR2 is YFSETQ. The CDR3 is 16 residues long. The CDR3 region is CASSQGGDNSVYEQYF. In DNA, the CDR3 is TGCGCCAGCAGTCAGGGCGGAGACAATAGTGTCTACGAGCAGTACTTC. The full variable domain, its missing parts supplied by reference TRBV5-1 and TRBJ2-7, is KAGVTQTPRYLIKTRGQQVTLSCSPISGHRSVSWYQQTPGQGLQFLFEYFSETQRNKGNFPGRFSGRQFSNSRSEMNVSTLELGDSALYLCASSQGGDNSVYEQYFGPGTRLTVT.

The V gene is TRBV12-3 or TRBV12-4, the J gene TRBJ1-1; D gene uncertain. Deletions cut 3 bases from V and 0 bases from J, with 8 bases between. This CDR3 spans 14 amino acids. CDR3: CASSLDQMNTEAFF. The CDR3 nucleotides are TGTGCCAGCAGTTTGGACCAAATGAACACTGAAGCTTTCTTT.

This clonotype was recorded a few times. The chain is built from TRBV4-1 and TRBJ2-3; D might be TRBD1 or TRBD2, each matching 5 bases. From germline, CDR1 is MGHRA and CDR2 YSYEKL. The ends were cut back, 5 bases at V and 1 base at J, with 10 bases in the middle. This CDR3 region has 14 residues. CDR3 nucleotides: TGCGCCAGCAGCAAAAGGGACGGCACAGATACGCAGTATTTT. Translating gives CASSKRDGTDTQYF.

This clonotype was recorded once. V usage is TRBV6-2 or TRBV6-3 and J usage is TRBJ1-2; D may be TRBD1 (6 bases). Germline lookup yields CDR1 MNHEY and CDR2 SVGEGT. This CDR3 has 16 amino acids. V gave up 2 bases and J gave up 8 bases, with 21 bases separating them. CDR3 nucleotides: TGTGCCAGCAGTTACGCCGGGGGCCGACCTATGGACGGCTACACCTTC. Protein product: CASSYAGGRPMDGYTF.

In its sample, this clonotype was seen a few times. This chain connects TRBV7-3 to TRBJ2-1, with TRBD2 identical over 11 bases. Trimming removed 5 bases from V and 7 bases from J; junction bases left unmatched: 7. Germline loops: CDR1 SGHTA, CDR2 FQGTGA. This CDR3 has 15 residues. For the CDR3, the DNA is TGTGCCAGCAGCCCGAGACTAGCGGGGTATAATGAGCAGTTCTTC. It encodes CASSPRLAGYNEQFF.

This clonotype was seen only a few times. This chain uses TRBV30 with TRBJ2-5, with D tentatively TRBD1 (6 bases). Germline CDR1 reads GTSNPN; CDR2 reads SVGIG (reference sequence). This CDR3 is 12 amino acids long. V was pared by 3 bases and J by 5 bases, with 10 bases between. The CDR3 sequence: CAWRDSRETQYF. The CDR3 nucleotides read TGTGCCTGGAGGGACAGTCGTGAGACCCAGTACTTC.

This clonotype was observed once. The V call is TRBV2, the J call TRBJ2-3, with D possibly TRBD2 on 5 matching bases. The CDR3 contains 13 residues. Germline values: CDR1 SNHLY, CDR2 FYNNEI. Trimming removed 2 bases at V and 8 bases at J, with 11 bases between. The CDR3 protein is CASSERIEGTQYF. CDR3 coding DNA: TGTGCCAGCAGTGAACGAATTGAGGGTACGCAGTATTTT.

A few counts support this clonotype. V is TRBV4-3 and J is TRBJ1-2; D remains ambiguous. The CDR3 runs 16 residues. Germline-derived CDR1 and CDR2 are LGHNA and YSLEER. The V end lost 0 bases, the J end lost 8 bases, and 19 bases lay between the germline ends. The CDR3 DNA reads as TGCGCCAGCAGCCAAGAGGCACCCGCGAAGGGAGCGGGCTACACCTTC. Encoded protein: CASSQEAPAKGAGYTF.

This clonotype was counted at least ten times. This chain connects TRBV7-3 to TRBJ2-5; 9 nucleotides align to TRBD2. The CDR3 runs 13 residues. J gave up 4 bases and V 5 bases, and 2 bases lay outside the gene matches. Per germline, CDR1 SGHTA and CDR2 FQGTGA. The CDR3 DNA is TGTGCCAGCAGCATGGGACTAGCAGAGACCCAGTACTTC. Translation: CASSMGLAETQYF.

The chain links TRBV10-1 to TRBJ2-1; 8 bases are shared with TRBD2. Germline V gene data show CDR1 as WNHNN and CDR2 as SYGVQD (reference sequence). V lost 2 bases to trimming and J lost 6 bases; unmatched junction nucleotides: 6. The CDR3 has 15 residues. CDR3 sequence reads: CASSEAGGHFNEQFF. The CDR3 bases are TGCGCCAGCAGTGAGGCGGGGGGCCACTTCAATGAGCAGTTCTTC.